This record looks at one TCR beta chain sequence and its context. A much more abundant neighbour one base away suggests this may be a read error. No conserved phenylalanine or tryptophan is present at the end of the CDR3, so a read error is the likely explanation. Germline CDR1 and CDR2: SGHVS and FQNEAQ. CDR3 length: 18 amino acids. Trimming removed 0 bases from V and 0 bases from J, with 12 bases in between. This sample was taken from a study of T-cell reconstitution after alpha-beta-depleted transplantation in children. Unique molecular identifiers were used in preparing the TCRbeta library. TCRdb fed the PCR reads into MiXCR, producing one record per CDR3 protein. The profile covers 210,000 or so distinct CDR3 sequences, with approximately 10% appearing a single time and about 6.2% taken by the ten largest.

The chain combines TRBV7-8 with TRBJ1-6; D unclear. The TCR originated in a human donor who donated a stem cell graft to a child with acute lymphoblastic leukemia. The sequences come from PBMCs from the stem cell graft donor, collected from the stem cell graft. CDR3 loop: CASSLALKHSSYNSPLHY. DNA of the CDR3: TGTGCCAGCAGCTTAGCGCTTAAACATAGCTCCTATAATTCACCCCTCCACTAT.